This is a list of T cell receptor beta chains from one sample in a study of OX40 agonist ivuxolimab in advanced cancers. The protocol was immunoSEQ multiplex PCR, while the TCRdb copy is restricted to in-frame clones and leaves out a portion. The sample contains 50,000 to 75,000 clones, around 83% of which appear only once. The specimen was CD4+ or CD8+ T cells sorted from blood, collected in a trial of the OX40 agonist ivuxolimab. All receptors come from an adult with an advanced solid tumor such as melanoma, head and neck, liver or kidney cancer. Each CDR3 is given with its conserved first and last residue. Fields, in order: clone size, V gene, D gene, J gene, CDR3 protein, CDR3 DNA. The D gene is left open where the match is weak. Where a row states a size, it is once, few, many or the class of an expanded clone; other rows omit it.

size: -
V: TRBV7-8
D: -
J: TRBJ2-3
CDR3: CASSLVGSRTDTQYF
DNA: TGTGCCAGCAGCTTAGTCGGGTCGCGCACAGATACGCAGTATTTT

size: -
V: TRBV6-1
D: -
J: TRBJ1-5
CDR3: CANRAGGNQPQHF
DNA: TGTGCCAACAGGGCCGGGGGCAATCAGCCCCAGCATTTT

size: -
V: TRBV30
D: -
J: TRBJ2-2
CDR3: CAWSVGRANTGELFF
DNA: TGTGCCTGGAGTGTAGGCAGGGCCAACACCGGGGAGCTGTTTTTT

size: -
V: TRBV15
D: -
J: TRBJ1-2
CDR3: CATSRLDSSTQGYTF
DNA: TGTGCCACCAGCAGACTGGACAGCTCTACTCAAGGCTACACCTTC

size: -
V: TRBV10-3
D: -
J: TRBJ2-1
CDR3: CAISVDNNEQFF
DNA: TGTGCCATTTCAGTCGATAACAATGAGCAGTTCTTC

size: -
V: TRBV7-2
D: -
J: TRBJ2-5
CDR3: CASTSLGAQYF
DNA: TGTGCCAGCACCTCCCTGGGGGCCCAGTACTTC

size: -
V: TRBV5-1
D: -
J: TRBJ1-5
CDR3: CASSLDFDQPQHF
DNA: TGCGCCAGCAGCTTGGATTTTGATCAGCCCCAGCATTTT

size: -
V: TRBV21-1
D: -
J: TRBJ1-1
CDR3: CASSRTPGRESIEAFF
DNA: TGTGCCAGCAGCCGGACTCCGGGTAGGGAATCGATCGAAGCTTTCTTT

size: -
V: TRBV30
D: -
J: TRBJ2-3
CDR3: CAWSGVDTQYF
DNA: TGTGCCTGGAGTGGAGTAGATACGCAGTATTTT

size: -
V: TRBV28
D: -
J: TRBJ1-5
CDR3: CASSYGQPQHF
DNA: TGTGCCAGCAGTTACGGGCAGCCCCAGCATTTT

size: -
V: TRBV28
D: TRBD2
J: TRBJ2-5
CDR3: CASSLIGPRLAGGPQETQYF
DNA: TGTGCCAGCAGTTTAATTGGTCCGCGACTAGCGGGGGGCCCCCAAGAGACCCAGTACTTC

size: -
V: TRBV30
D: -
J: TRBJ2-6
CDR3: CAWSRALSGANVLTF
DNA: TGTGCCTGGAGTCGGGCTCTCTCTGGGGCCAACGTCCTGACTTTC

size: few
V: TRBV18
D: TRBD1
J: TRBJ1-6
CDR3: CASSLDRVNSPLHF
DNA: TGTGCCAGCTCACTAGACAGGGTAAATTCACCCCTCCACTTT

size: -
V: TRBV5-6
D: -
J: TRBJ1-6
CDR3: CASSFGPLNNSPLHF
DNA: TGTGCCAGCAGCTTTGGGCCGTTAAATAATTCACCCCTCCACTTT

size: -
V: TRBV11-2
D: -
J: TRBJ1-1
CDR3: CASSLGDKAFF
DNA: TGTGCCAGCAGCTTAGGGGACAAAGCTTTCTTT

size: -
V: TRBV5-5
D: TRBD1
J: TRBJ1-2
CDR3: CASSTGQAALYGYTF
DNA: TGTGCCAGCAGCACCGGACAGGCGGCTCTCTATGGCTACACCTTC

size: -
V: TRBV7-6
D: -
J: TRBJ2-7
CDR3: CASSTTGQGRHEQYF
DNA: TGTGCCAGCAGCACCACAGGCCAGGGCCGCCACGAGCAGTACTTC

size: -
V: TRBV10-3
D: TRBD1
J: TRBJ1-2
CDR3: CAISDGQGGSYGYTF
DNA: TGTGCCATCAGTGACGGACAGGGAGGCAGCTATGGCTACACCTTC

size: -
V: TRBV18
D: TRBD2
J: TRBJ2-5
CDR3: CASSPRLAGQETQYF
DNA: TGTGCCAGCTCACCACGACTAGCGGGCCAAGAGACCCAGTACTTC

size: -
V: TRBV6-5
D: -
J: TRBJ1-5
CDR3: CASSSSLIQPQHF
DNA: TGTGCCAGCAGTTCCTCCCTGATTCAGCCCCAGCATTTT

size: -
V: TRBV10-3
D: TRBD2
J: TRBJ2-1
CDR3: CAISERLLAGGPNEQFF
DNA: TGTGCCATCAGTGAGCGGCTACTAGCGGGGGGTCCCAATGAGCAGTTCTTC

size: -
V: TRBV7-9
D: -
J: TRBJ2-5
CDR3: CASSLGRGGEAQETQYF
DNA: TGTGCCAGCAGCTTAGGGCGTGGCGGGGAGGCCCAAGAGACCCAGTACTTC

size: once
V: TRBV7-2
D: -
J: TRBJ1-6
CDR3: CASSLDSPLHF
DNA: TGTGCCAGCAGCTTGGATTCACCCCTCCACTTT

size: -
V: TRBV28
D: -
J: TRBJ1-3
CDR3: CASSTLDRFSGNTIYF
DNA: TGTGCCAGCAGTACACTTGACAGATTCTCTGGAAACACCATATATTTT

size: -
V: TRBV5-1
D: TRBD1
J: TRBJ1-2
CDR3: CASSRTGNYGYTF
DNA: TGCGCCAGCAGCAGGACAGGAAACTATGGCTACACCTTC

size: -
V: TRBV11-3
D: TRBD1
J: TRBJ2-7
CDR3: CASSPYSQGAVNEQYF
DNA: TGTGCCAGCAGCCCCTACTCACAGGGGGCGGTGAACGAGCAGTACTTC

size: -
V: TRBV27
D: -
J: TRBJ2-3
CDR3: CASRVLDFGRDTQYF
DNA: TGTGCCAGCAGAGTTCTTGATTTCGGGCGGGATACGCAGTATTTT

size: -
V: TRBV5-1
D: TRBD2
J: TRBJ2-3
CDR3: CASSTRGGTDTQYF
DNA: TGCGCCAGCAGCACACGGGGGGGCACAGATACGCAGTATTTT

size: -
V: TRBV9
D: -
J: TRBJ2-5
CDR3: CASSVATSKGETQYF
DNA: TGTGCCAGCAGCGTAGCTACCTCTAAGGGGGAGACCCAGTACTTC

size: -
V: TRBV6-6
D: -
J: TRBJ2-7
CDR3: CATGQTPYEQYF
DNA: TGTGCCACCGGACAGACGCCTTACGAGCAGTACTTC

size: -
V: TRBV28
D: -
J: TRBJ1-2
CDR3: CASSLTAGRHGYTF
DNA: TGTGCCAGCAGTTTAACCGCGGGGAGGCATGGCTACACCTTC

size: medium-sized
V: TRBV27
D: -
J: TRBJ1-2
CDR3: CASSFGGGPGYTF
DNA: TGTGCCAGCAGTTTTGGTGGGGGGCCCGGCTACACCTTC

size: -
V: TRBV9
D: TRBD1
J: TRBJ2-3
CDR3: CASSRDSYTDTQYF
DNA: TGTGCCAGCAGCCGGGACAGTTACACAGATACGCAGTATTTT

size: -
V: TRBV6-1
D: TRBD2
J: TRBJ2-3
CDR3: CASSDTAGGRDTQYF
DNA: TGTGCCAGCAGTGACACAGCGGGGGGCAGAGATACGCAGTATTTT

size: -
V: TRBV29-1
D: -
J: TRBJ1-2
CDR3: CSVEAQSRYGYTF
DNA: TGCAGCGTTGAGGCACAAAGCCGCTATGGCTACACCTTC

size: once
V: TRBV19
D: -
J: TRBJ1-4
CDR3: CASSPGQNNEKLFF
DNA: TGTGCCAGTAGCCCTGGCCAGAATAATGAAAAACTGTTTTTT

size: -
V: TRBV19
D: TRBD1
J: TRBJ1-6
CDR3: CASSRDRDNSPLHF
DNA: TGTGCCAGTAGCCGGGACAGGGATAATTCACCCCTCCACTTT

size: -
V: TRBV7-9
D: TRBD2
J: TRBJ2-5
CDR3: CASSSSGTREETQYF
DNA: TGTGCCAGCAGCTCCTCCGGGACTAGAGAAGAGACCCAGTACTTC

size: -
V: TRBV27
D: TRBD2
J: TRBJ2-1
CDR3: CASRDGTSGYNEQFF
DNA: TGTGCCAGCAGAGACGGGACTAGTGGTTACAATGAGCAGTTCTTC

size: few
V: TRBV5-1
D: -
J: TRBJ2-5
CDR3: CASSLPGSETQYF
DNA: TGCGCCAGCAGCTTGCCTGGGTCGGAGACCCAGTACTTC

size: -
V: TRBV28
D: -
J: TRBJ2-1
CDR3: CASSLGYNEQFF
DNA: TGTGCCAGCAGTCTGGGGTACAATGAGCAGTTCTTC

size: -
V: TRBV18
D: TRBD1
J: TRBJ1-2
CDR3: CASSSLGQGEDGYTF
DNA: TGTGCCAGCTCCTCCCTGGGACAGGGGGAGGATGGCTACACCTTC

size: -
V: TRBV30
D: -
J: TRBJ1-1
CDR3: CAWSVAAVGGWGPEAFF
DNA: TGTGCCTGGAGTGTTGCCGCCGTCGGGGGCTGGGGCCCTGAAGCTTTCTTT

size: -
V: TRBV2
D: TRBD2
J: TRBJ2-1
CDR3: CASKQTSGINEQFF
DNA: TGTGCCAGCAAGCAGACTAGCGGGATTAATGAGCAGTTCTTC

size: -
V: TRBV19
D: -
J: TRBJ1-2
CDR3: CASKIDGLNYGYTF
DNA: TGTGCCAGTAAAATAGACGGGTTAAACTATGGCTACACCTTC

size: -
V: TRBV18
D: -
J: TRBJ2-1
CDR3: CASSPSDGYNEQFF
DNA: TGTGCCAGCTCACCCTCCGACGGATACAATGAGCAGTTCTTC

size: once
V: TRBV11-3
D: TRBD1
J: TRBJ1-6
CDR3: CASRKQGLSSPLHF
DNA: TGTGCCAGCAGAAAACAGGGGCTGAGTTCACCCCTCCACTTT

size: -
V: TRBV2
D: -
J: TRBJ1-2
CDR3: CASSVRDGDGYTF
DNA: TGTGCCAGCAGTGTCCGGGACGGAGATGGCTACACCTTC

size: -
V: TRBV28
D: -
J: TRBJ1-4
CDR3: CASRLLGGSEKLFF
DNA: TGTGCCAGCAGACTCCTTGGGGGAAGTGAAAAACTGTTTTTT